The 7 T cell receptor beta chains presented below share a single source sample, sequenced in a study of cytomegalovirus exposure and HLA in healthy donors. The PCR used 60 Vbeta and 13 Jbeta primers. The method was immunoSEQ multiplex PCR; TCRdb's version includes in-frame clones alone and lacks a portion of them. The sample holds approximately 100,000 clones; about 68% are singletons and the top ten take 2.3%. Sequenced sample: PBMCs. These receptors were collected from a human donor in good health.

This rearrangement joins TRBV6-7 to TRBJ1-5; maybe TRBD1 (6 bases). TRBV6-7 is treated as an ORF (open reading frame) with a function not yet certain. The CDR3 extends over 13 amino acids. CDR3 residues: CAAVNRGNQPQHF. For the CDR3, the DNA is TGTGCAGCAGTCAATAGGGGGAATCAGCCCCAGCATTTT.

The V gene is TRBV7-2, the J gene TRBJ2-4; D gene uncertain. Germline values: CDR1 SGHTA, CDR2 FQGNSA. This CDR3 contains 12 residues. The V and J ends lost 5 bases and 5 bases respectively, with 7 bases between them. The CDR3 is CASSIIQNIQYF. As DNA, the CDR3 is TGTGCCAGCAGCATAATTCAAAACATTCAGTACTTC.

This chain links TRBV2 with TRBJ2-5; the D gene is possibly TRBD2 (5 bases). The CDR3 contains 15 residues. From germline, CDR1 is SNHLY and CDR2 FYNNEI. Trimming pared 8 bases from V and 5 bases from J, leaving 21 bases between. The CDR3 sequence is CASPPSRGRGETQYF. The CDR3 nucleotides read TGTGCCAGCCCCCCCTCGAGAGGGCGAGGGGAGACCCAGTACTTC.

The rearrangement joins TRBV5-1 to TRBJ2-3; 9 bases line up with TRBD2. CDR3 length equals 15 residues. V shed 4 bases, J shed 0 bases, and the junction held 3 bases outside the gene matches. Per the germline V gene, CDR1 is SGHRS and CDR2 is YFSETQ. CDR3 nucleotide sequence: TGCGCCAGCAGCCTAGCGGGGACTAGCACAGATACGCAGTATTTT. Its translation: CASSLAGTSTDTQYF.

This clone has just a few counts. V usage is TRBV29-1 and J usage is TRBJ2-1; perhaps TRBD2 as D (5 bases). Germline assignment: CDR1 SQVTM and CDR2 ANQGSEA. The CDR3 is 12 residues long. V lost 5 bases to trimming and J lost 4 bases, with 9 bases between them. In DNA, the CDR3 is TGCAGCGTTCTAGAGGGATACAATGAGCAGTTCTTC. Amino acids: CSVLEGYNEQFF.

In this sample, this clone turned up a few times. The chain recombines TRBV5-1 with TRBJ2-7; 7 bases are a match to TRBD1. CDR1 SGHRS and CDR2 YFSETQ come from the germline V gene. The trim removed 0 bases at V and 3 bases at J, leaving 3 bases unmatched. This CDR3 is 14 amino acids long. CDR3 residues: CASSLGDSFYEQYF. DNA of the CDR3: TGCGCCAGCAGCTTGGGGGACAGTTTCTACGAGCAGTACTTC.

This clone has just a few counts. The V and J genes are TRBV4-3 and TRBJ2-1, with TRBD1 identical over 9 bases. With 4 bases clipped from V and 6 bases from J, the junction kept 7 bases outside the gene matches. The CDR3 runs 15 residues. Germline V gives CDR1 LGHNA, CDR2 YSLEER. CDR3 loop: CASSPGTGRGNEQFF. CDR3 nucleotides: TGCGCCAGCAGCCCCGGGACAGGGAGGGGCAATGAGCAGTTCTTC.